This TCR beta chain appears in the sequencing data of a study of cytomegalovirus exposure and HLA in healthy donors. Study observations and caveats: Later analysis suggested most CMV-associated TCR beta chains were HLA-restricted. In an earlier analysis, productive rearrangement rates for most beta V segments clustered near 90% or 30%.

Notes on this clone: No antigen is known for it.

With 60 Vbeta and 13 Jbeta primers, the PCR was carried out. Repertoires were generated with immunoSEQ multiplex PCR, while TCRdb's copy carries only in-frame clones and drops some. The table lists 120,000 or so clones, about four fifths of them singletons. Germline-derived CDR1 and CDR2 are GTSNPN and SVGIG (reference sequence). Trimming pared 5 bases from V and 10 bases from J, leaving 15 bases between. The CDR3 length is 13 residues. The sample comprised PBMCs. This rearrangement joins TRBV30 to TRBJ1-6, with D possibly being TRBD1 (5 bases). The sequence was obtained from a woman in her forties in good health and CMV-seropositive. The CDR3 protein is CAWALPGISPLHF. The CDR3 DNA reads TGTGCCTGGGCTCTCCCAGGGATCTCACCCCTCCACTTT.